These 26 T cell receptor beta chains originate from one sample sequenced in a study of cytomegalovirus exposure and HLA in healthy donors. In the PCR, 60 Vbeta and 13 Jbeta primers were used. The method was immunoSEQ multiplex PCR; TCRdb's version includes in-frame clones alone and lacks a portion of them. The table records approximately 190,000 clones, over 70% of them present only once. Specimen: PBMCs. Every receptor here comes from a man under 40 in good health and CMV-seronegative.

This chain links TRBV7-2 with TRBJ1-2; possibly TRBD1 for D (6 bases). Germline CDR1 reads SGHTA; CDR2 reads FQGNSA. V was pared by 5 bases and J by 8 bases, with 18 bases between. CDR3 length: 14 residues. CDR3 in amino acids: CASSPRQDPLGYTF. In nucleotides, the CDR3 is TGTGCCAGCAGCCCAAGACAGGACCCGTTGGGCTACACCTTC.

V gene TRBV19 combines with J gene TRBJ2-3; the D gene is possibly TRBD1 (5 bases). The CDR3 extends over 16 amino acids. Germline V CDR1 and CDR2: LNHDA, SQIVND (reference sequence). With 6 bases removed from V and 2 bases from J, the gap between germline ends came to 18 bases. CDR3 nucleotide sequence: TGTGCCAGTAGCGCGATTGGGCAGGGCCCCACAGATACGCAGTATTTT. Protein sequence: CASSAIGQGPTDTQYF. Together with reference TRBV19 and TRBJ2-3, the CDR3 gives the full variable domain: DGGITQSPKYLFRKEGQNVTLSCEQNLNHDAMYWYRQDPGQGLRLIYYSQIVNDFQKGDIAEGYSVSREKKESFPLTVTSAQKNPTAFYLCASSAIGQGPTDTQYFGPGTRLTVL.

The CDR3 reads CASSLASGSTYEQYF. Here the CDR3 DNA reads TGTGCCAGCAGCTTAGCTAGCGGGTCCACCTACGAGCAGTACTTC. The V gene is TRBV7-2, the J gene TRBJ2-7, with 7 nucleotides matching TRBD2. The length of the CDR3 is 15 residues. Germline lookup yields CDR1 SGHTA and CDR2 FQGNSA. With V trimmed by 0 bases and J by 2 bases, 4 bases remained unmatched.

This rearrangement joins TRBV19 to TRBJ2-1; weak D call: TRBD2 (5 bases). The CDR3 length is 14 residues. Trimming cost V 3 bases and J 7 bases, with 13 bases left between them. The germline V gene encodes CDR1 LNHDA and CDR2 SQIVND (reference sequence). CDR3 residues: CASSIGLARNEQFF. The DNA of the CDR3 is TGTGCCAGTAGTATTGGGCTAGCACGTAATGAGCAGTTCTTC.

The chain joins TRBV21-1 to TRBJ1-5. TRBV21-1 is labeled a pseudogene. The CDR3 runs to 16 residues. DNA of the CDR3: TGTGCCAGCAGCAAACTCGGTTGGGCGGGAGCTCAGCCCCAGCATTTT. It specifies CASSKLGWAGAQPQHF.

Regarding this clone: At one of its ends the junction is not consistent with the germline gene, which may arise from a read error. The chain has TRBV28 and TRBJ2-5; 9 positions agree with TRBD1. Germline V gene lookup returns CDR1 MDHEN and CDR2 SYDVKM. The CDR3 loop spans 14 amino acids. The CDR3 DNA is TGTGCCAGCAGTCCCGAACCTAACCGGGACAGGGTGGACTTC. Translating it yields CASSPEPNRDRVDF. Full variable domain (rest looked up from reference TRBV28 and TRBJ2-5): DVKVTQSSRYLVKRTGEKVFLECVQDMDHENMFWYRQDPGLGLRLIYFSYDVKMKEKGDIPEGYSVSREKKERFSLILESASTNQTSMYLCASSPEPNRDRVDFGPGTRLLVL.

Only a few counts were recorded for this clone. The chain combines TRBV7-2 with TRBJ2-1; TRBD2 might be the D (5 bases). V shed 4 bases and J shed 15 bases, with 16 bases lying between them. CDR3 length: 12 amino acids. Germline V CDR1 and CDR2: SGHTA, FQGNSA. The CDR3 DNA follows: TGTGCCAGCAGCTCCCTAGCCCAGGTCCGGTTCTTC. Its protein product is CASSSLAQVRFF.

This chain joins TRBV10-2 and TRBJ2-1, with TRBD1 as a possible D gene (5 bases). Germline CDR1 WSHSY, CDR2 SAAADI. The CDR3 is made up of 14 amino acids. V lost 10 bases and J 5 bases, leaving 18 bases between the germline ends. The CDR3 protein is CATKDSVGHNEQFF. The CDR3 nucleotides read TGCGCCACCAAAGACAGTGTGGGCCACAATGAGCAGTTCTTC.

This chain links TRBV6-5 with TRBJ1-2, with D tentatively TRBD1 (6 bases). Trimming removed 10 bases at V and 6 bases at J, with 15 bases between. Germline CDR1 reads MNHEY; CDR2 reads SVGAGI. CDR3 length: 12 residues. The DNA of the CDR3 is TGTGCCACATTGTTAACAGGGCATGGCTACACCTTC. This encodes CATLLTGHGYTF.

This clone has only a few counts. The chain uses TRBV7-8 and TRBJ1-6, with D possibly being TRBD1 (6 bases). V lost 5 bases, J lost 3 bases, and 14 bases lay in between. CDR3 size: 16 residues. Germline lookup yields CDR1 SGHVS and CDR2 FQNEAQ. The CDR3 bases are TGTGCCAGCAGCACCACAGGGATCCTCTATAATTCACCCCTCCACTTT. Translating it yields CASSTTGILYNSPLHF.

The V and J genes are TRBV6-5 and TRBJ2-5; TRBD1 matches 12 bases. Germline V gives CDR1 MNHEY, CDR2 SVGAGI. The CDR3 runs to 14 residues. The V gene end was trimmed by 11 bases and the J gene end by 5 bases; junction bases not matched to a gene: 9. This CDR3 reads CAVRDRGLWETQYF. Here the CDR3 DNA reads TGTGCCGTCCGGGACAGGGGGCTTTGGGAGACCCAGTACTTC.

CDR3 in DNA: TGTGCCAGCTCACCGGGCCGGGGGAGTTACAATGAGCAGTTCTTC. Translated: CASSPGRGSYNEQFF. This sequence joins TRBV18 and TRBJ2-1; D may be TRBD2 (6 bases). The CDR3 totals 15 residues. Trimming took off 3 bases at V and 4 bases at J, with 13 bases between the two ends. Germline V gene lookup returns CDR1 KGHSH and CDR2 LQKENI.

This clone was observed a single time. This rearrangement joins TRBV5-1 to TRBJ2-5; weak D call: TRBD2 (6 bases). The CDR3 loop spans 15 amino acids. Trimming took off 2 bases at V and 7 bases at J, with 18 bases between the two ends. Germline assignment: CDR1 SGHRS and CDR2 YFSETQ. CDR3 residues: CASSFRDSQLATQYF. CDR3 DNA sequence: TGCGCCAGCAGCTTCCGGGACTCCCAACTGGCGACCCAGTACTTC.

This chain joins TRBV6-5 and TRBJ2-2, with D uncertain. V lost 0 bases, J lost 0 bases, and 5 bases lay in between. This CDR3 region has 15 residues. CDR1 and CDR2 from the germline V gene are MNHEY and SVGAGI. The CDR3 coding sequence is TGTGCCAGCAGTTACTCGGGCACGAACACCGGGGAGCTGTTTTTT. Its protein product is CASSYSGTNTGELFF.

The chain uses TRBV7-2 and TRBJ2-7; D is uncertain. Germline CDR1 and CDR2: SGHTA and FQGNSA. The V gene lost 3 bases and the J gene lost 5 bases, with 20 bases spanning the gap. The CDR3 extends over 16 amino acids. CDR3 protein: CASSFTASHPTDEQYF. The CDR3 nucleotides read TGTGCCAGCAGCTTCACCGCTAGTCATCCAACCGACGAGCAGTACTTC.

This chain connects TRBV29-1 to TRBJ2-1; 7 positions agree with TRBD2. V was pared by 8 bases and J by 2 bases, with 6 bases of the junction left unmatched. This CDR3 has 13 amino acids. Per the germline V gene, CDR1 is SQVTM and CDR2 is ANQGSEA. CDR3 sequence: CSLGGTTYNEQFF. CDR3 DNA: TGCAGCTTGGGGGGGACTACCTACAATGAGCAGTTCTTC.

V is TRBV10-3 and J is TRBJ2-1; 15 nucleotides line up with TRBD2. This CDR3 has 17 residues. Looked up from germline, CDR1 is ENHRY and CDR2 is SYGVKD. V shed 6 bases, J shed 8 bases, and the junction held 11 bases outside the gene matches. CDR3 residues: CAISAGTSGGPSHEQFF. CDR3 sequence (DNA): TGTGCCATCAGCGCCGGGACTAGCGGGGGGCCCAGCCATGAGCAGTTCTTC.

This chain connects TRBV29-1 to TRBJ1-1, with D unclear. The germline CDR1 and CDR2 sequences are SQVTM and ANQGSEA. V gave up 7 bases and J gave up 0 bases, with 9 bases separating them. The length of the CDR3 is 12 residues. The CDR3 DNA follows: TGCAGCGGGGCGAACATGAACACTGAAGCTTTCTTT. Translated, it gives CSGANMNTEAFF.

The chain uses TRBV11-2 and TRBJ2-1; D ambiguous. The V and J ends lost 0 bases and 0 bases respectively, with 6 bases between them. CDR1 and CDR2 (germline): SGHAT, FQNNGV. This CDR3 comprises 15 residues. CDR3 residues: CASSLEASSYNEQFF. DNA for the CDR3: TGTGCCAGCAGCTTAGAAGCGAGCTCCTACAATGAGCAGTTCTTC.

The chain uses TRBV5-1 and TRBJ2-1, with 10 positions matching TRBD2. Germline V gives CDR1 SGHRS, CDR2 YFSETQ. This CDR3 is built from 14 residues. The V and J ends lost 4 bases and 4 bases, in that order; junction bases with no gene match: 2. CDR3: CASSLTSGYNEQFF. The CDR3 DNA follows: TGCGCCAGCAGCCTGACTAGCGGGTACAATGAGCAGTTCTTC.

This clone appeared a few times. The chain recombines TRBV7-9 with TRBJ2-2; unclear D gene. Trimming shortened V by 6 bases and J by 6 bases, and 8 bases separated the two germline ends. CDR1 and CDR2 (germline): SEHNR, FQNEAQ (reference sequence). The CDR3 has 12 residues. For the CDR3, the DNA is TGTGCCAGCAGTTCACACGCCGGGGAGCTGTTTTTT. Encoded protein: CASSSHAGELFF. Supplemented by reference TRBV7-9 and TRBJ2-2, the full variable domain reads DTGVSQNPRHKITKRGQNVTFRCDPISEHNRLYWYRQTLGQGPEFLTYFQNEAQLEKSRLLSDRFSAERPKGSFSTLEIQRTEQGDSAMYLCASSSHAGELFFGEGSRLTVL.

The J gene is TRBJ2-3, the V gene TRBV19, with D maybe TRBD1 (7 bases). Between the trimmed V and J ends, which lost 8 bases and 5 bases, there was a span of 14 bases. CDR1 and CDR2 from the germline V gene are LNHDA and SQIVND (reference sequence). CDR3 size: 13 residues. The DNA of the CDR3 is TGTGCCAGTGGCAGGGGGGCCGGAGATACGCAGTATTTT. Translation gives CASGRGAGDTQYF.

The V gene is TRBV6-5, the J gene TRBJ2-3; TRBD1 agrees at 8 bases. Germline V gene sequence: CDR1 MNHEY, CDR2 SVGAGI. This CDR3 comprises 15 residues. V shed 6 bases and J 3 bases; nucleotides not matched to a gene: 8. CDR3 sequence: CASRIGQGGTDTQYF. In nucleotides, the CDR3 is TGTGCCAGCAGAATCGGACAGGGTGGTACAGATACGCAGTATTTT.

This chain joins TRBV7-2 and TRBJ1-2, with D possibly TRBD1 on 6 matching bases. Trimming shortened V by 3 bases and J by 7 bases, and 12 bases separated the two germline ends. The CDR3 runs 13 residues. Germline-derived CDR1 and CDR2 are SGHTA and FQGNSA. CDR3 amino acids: CASSLDRVAGYTF. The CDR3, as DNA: TGTGCCAGCAGCTTGGACAGAGTGGCTGGCTACACCTTC.

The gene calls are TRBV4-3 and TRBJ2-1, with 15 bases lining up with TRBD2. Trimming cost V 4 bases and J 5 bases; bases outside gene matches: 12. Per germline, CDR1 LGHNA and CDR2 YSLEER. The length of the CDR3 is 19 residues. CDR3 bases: TGCGCCAGCAGCCCTGGGACTAGCGGGAGGACAATCCAAAACAATGAGCAGTTCTTC. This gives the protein CASSPGTSGRTIQNNEQFF.

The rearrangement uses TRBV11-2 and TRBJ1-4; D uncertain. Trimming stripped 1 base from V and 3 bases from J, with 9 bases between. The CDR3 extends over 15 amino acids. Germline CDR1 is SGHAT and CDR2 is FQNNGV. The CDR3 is CASSLGVQSNEKLFF. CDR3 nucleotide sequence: TGTGCCAGCAGCTTAGGGGTACAGTCTAATGAAAAACTGTTTTTT.